This T cell receptor (beta chain) comes out of a study of blood T cell repertoires in COVID-19. Across the study: Whether acute or convalescent, the COVID-19 samples came from the United States, Italy and Spain. The cDNA or gDNA used as material had been derived from T cells, B-cell-depleted T cells, or PBMCs.

Authors' processing steps: Nucleated cell counts were estimated from reference gene primer amplification. Clones were read by immunoSEQ multiplex PCR, and TCRdb kept only the in-frame ones, dropping some. V and J calls and clone size follow that table, whereas D and trimming were derived from the DNA. The sample carries around 200,000 clones, about nine tenths recorded once. With 5 bases removed from V and 3 bases from J, the gap between germline ends came to 14 bases. Germline CDR1 is SGHNT and CDR2 is YENEEA. There are 14 residues in the CDR3. The gene calls are TRBV11-3 and TRBJ2-7, with a possible D match to TRBD2 (6 bases). The material sequenced was peripheral blood. The source is a young man with active or convalescent COVID-19. CDR3: CASSQGGAHYEQYF. CDR3 coding DNA: TGTGCCAGCAGCCAAGGCGGGGCCCACTACGAGCAGTACTTC.